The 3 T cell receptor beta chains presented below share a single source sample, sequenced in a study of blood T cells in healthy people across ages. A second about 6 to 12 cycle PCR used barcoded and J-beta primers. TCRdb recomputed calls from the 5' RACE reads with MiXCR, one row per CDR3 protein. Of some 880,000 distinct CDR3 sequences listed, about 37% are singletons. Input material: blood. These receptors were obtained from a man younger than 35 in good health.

CDR3 sequence reads: CSARGGALGTEAFF. CDR3 coding DNA: TGCAGTGCCCGGGGCGGGGCCCTAGGCACTGAAGCTTTCTTT. The chain links TRBV20-1 to TRBJ1-1, with D tentatively TRBD1 (5 bases). V was pared by 6 bases and J by 4 bases, with 18 bases between. The CDR3 is 14 amino acids. Germline values: CDR1 DFQATT, CDR2 SNEGSKA (reference sequence).

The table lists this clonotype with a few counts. The CDR3 protein is CASSERPGYYGYTF. DNA for the CDR3: TGTGCCAGCAGTGAACGGCCGGGGTACTATGGCTACACCTTC. The chain uses TRBV2 and TRBJ1-2; D is unresolved. V dropped 2 bases and J dropped 3 bases, with 10 bases sitting between them. The CDR3 is 14 amino acids. The germline V gene has CDR1 SNHLY and CDR2 FYNNEI.

As DNA, the CDR3 is TGTGCCAGCAGTTTCCAGGGGGGGGCTAACTATGGCTACACCTTC. This translates into CASSFQGGANYGYTF. The chain has TRBV28 and TRBJ1-2, with TRBD1 matching 7 bases. J was trimmed by 0 bases and V by 3 bases; bases with no gene match: 4. Looked up from germline, CDR1 is MDHEN and CDR2 is SYDVKM. The CDR3 is 15 residues long.